This T cell receptor beta chain comes out of a study of OX40 agonist ivuxolimab in advanced cancers. About the study: Patients were treated with ivuxolimab, an agonistic anti-OX40 (CD134) antibody.

The repertoire was sequenced with immunoSEQ multiplex PCR; TCRdb's copy has only in-frame clones and lacks some. The sample has tens of thousands of clones, nearly 90% seen once. This clonotype was sampled from an adult with an advanced solid tumor such as melanoma, head and neck, liver or kidney cancer. The specimen comprised CD4+ or CD8+ T cells sorted from blood, sampled in a trial of the OX40 agonist ivuxolimab.

For the CDR3, the DNA is TGTGCCAGCAGTTTCATTAGGGGGAGGACGGACGAGCAGTACTTC. Protein product: CASSFIRGRTDEQYF. V and J are TRBV28 and TRBJ2-7; D could derive from TRBD1 or TRBD2 (6 bases each). Germline V CDR1 and CDR2: MDHEN, SYDVKM. Trimming pared 3 bases from V and 5 bases from J, leaving 17 bases between. This CDR3 is 15 amino acids long.